This TCR beta chain was captured in a study of T-cell reconstitution after alpha-beta-depleted transplantation in children. This clonotype showed up many times. V lost 2 bases to trimming and J lost 6 bases; unmatched junction nucleotides: 4. The germline CDR1 and CDR2 sequences are WSHSY and SAAADI. The CDR3 has 14 residues. Preparation of the TCRbeta library involved a method that used unique molecular identifiers. Via MiXCR, TCRdb re-called the PCR reads, giving one row per CDR3 protein. The sample gives 200,000 to 250,000 distinct CDR3 sequences, about a tenth of which show up once; 5.5% to 8% is in the top ten.

The source is a human donor who donated a stem cell graft to a child with acute lymphoblastic leukemia. This chain links TRBV10-2 with TRBJ1-2; TRBD1 matches 9 bases. Sequenced material: PBMCs from the stem cell graft donor, taken from the stem cell graft. CDR3 amino acids: CASSEVWTGDGYTF. CDR3 in DNA: TGCGCCAGCAGTGAGGTGTGGACAGGGGATGGCTACACCTTC.